This T cell receptor beta chain was captured by sequencing in a study of blood T cells in healthy people across ages. The overall study: About one barcoded beta molecule per two T cells was captured by template switching.

The authors ran a second PCR of 7 to 11 cycles using a sample-barcoded 5' primer and a J-beta primer mix. TCRdb passed the 5' RACE reads through MiXCR, listing each CDR3 protein once. The sample lists 1.8 million or so distinct CDR3 sequences; 35% to 50% were seen once. Extraction of total RNA produced a minimum of 5 micrograms from each sample. The TCR sequence derives from a human donor in good health. Material: blood.

The chain's CDR3 is CASRGITYEQYF. The DNA of the CDR3 is TGTGCCAGCAGGGGGATTACCTACGAGCAGTACTTC. The V call is TRBV28, the J call TRBJ2-7; D not certain. Trimming shortened V by 6 bases and J by 2 bases, and 8 bases separated the two germline ends. This CDR3 has 12 residues. Germline assignment: CDR1 MDHEN and CDR2 SYDVKM.